This T cell receptor beta chain derives from a study of Ad26.COV2.S vaccination and SARS-CoV-2 variants (TCRdb year 2021). For the study in its entirety: Donors in the vaccine arm were drawn from COV1001, a multicentre, randomized, double-blind, placebo-controlled phase I-IIa trial testing Ad26.COV2.S in healthy adults. Ad26.COV2.S was administered intramuscularly at a dose of 5x10^10 or 1x10^11 viral particles, either as one shot or as two shots given 56 days apart. Sequencing of the TCRbeta repertoire served to evaluate the specificity and breadth of SARS-CoV-2-reactive T cell receptors following Ad26.COV2.S vaccination. The TCR-sequenced set comprised about 32 samples: some 20 Ad26.COV2.S vaccine recipients, 5 placebo recipients and 8 SARS-CoV-2 convalescent individuals. Participants in the trial were split at random into five groups of five each, receiving low-dose or high-dose Ad26.COV2.S once or twice, or else placebo on both occasions. Throughout the experiments and outcome assessment, investigators stayed blinded to trial group allocation. Points the paper makes about the study in general: Compared with placebo recipients, Ad26.COV2.S recipients showed higher spike-specific TCR breadth (P = 0.0014). After vaccination, substantial breadth of spike-specific CD8+ and CD4+ T cell responses was reported. The study was not powered for comparison of responses between vaccine doses or regimens. Vaccine and placebo recipients had comparable non-spike TCR breadth, which fits with the vaccine containing only spike. According to the authors, total T cell responses may have been underestimated by the TCR breadth and depth analyses.

The sample's treatment or condition label, in plain terms: approximately 18 received Ad26.COV2.S at low or high dose, single or two shots; several received placebo; per-sample allocation not given. Repertoires of vaccine and placebo recipients were sequenced from samples taken on day 63 after the first injection. Cohort 1b enrolled some 25 adults aged 18-55 years at a single site in Boston, USA, between 29 July and 7 August 2020. Ad26.COV2.S was a replication-incompetent adenovirus type 26 vector expressing a prefusion-stabilized SARS-CoV-2 spike protein from the original Wuhan strain. This clone appeared a few times. The specificity of this receptor is unknown. The record has no base qualities; no much larger clone is one base away. TCRbeta CDR3 regions were sequenced with the immunoSEQ Assay. After extraction, genomic DNA underwent amplification by bias-controlled multiplex PCR, followed by high-throughput sequencing. On the authors' methods: To quantify the absolute abundance of every unique TCRbeta CDR3 region, sequences were collapsed and filtered. T cell fraction was estimated by normalizing TCRbeta template counts to usable DNA, with usable DNA measured through amplification of reference genes found in all nucleated cells. Repertoire TCRs were annotated as SARS-CoV-2-specific when V gene, CDR3 amino acid sequence and J gene were exactly matched to a known reactive TCR set. The reference SARS-CoV-2 TCR set came from MIRA and was filtered for enrichment in COVID-19-positive ImmuneCODE repertoires, removing public or cross-reactive TCRs. Drawing on the MIRA antigens, annotated TCRs were analysed further at the level of specific ORF or position within ORF. Breadth was defined as the number of annotated unique rearrangements divided by the total number of unique productive rearrangements, and depth was defined as the summed frequency of the annotated unique rearrangements. Two-sided Wilcoxon rank-sum tests were applied when comparing TCR breadth between groups. As stored in TCRdb, this immuneACCESS dataset retains in-frame rearrangements with V and J assigned. A fraction of the clones does not appear; measured against another copy, unresolved V genes explain less than half of the discrepancy, and the remainder lacks a known reason. V and J calls and clone size are as listed in that table; D and trimming were resolved from the DNA. This sample has roughly 330,000 clones in its table, and 85% to 90% of those were observed once. Approximately 5.8% of the sample comes from the top ten.

This specimen consisted of peripheral blood, obtained in a trial of Ad26.COV2.S vaccine versus placebo. The clonotype was recovered from a person aged 18-65 years who received the Ad26.COV2.S COVID-19 vaccine or a placebo.

The CDR3 protein is CASSVTSGGYEQYV. The bases read TGTGCCAGCAGCGTAACTAGCGGGGGCTACGAGCAGTACGTC. The chain couples TRBV11-3 to TRBJ2-7; TRBD2 aligns with 11 central bases. Clipping removes 5 bases from V and 3 bases from J, with 3 as the unmatched junction base count. The germline V gene yields SGHNT for CDR1 and YENEEA for CDR2. Measured from the cysteine to the valine, the CDR3 is 14 residues long. Only the CDR3 DNA stays, 42 bases, in frame from base 1.